A selection of T cell receptor beta chains follows, all from one sample in a study of B cell selection in AIRE deficiency. The repertoire was sequenced with immunoSEQ multiplex PCR; TCRdb's copy has only in-frame clones and lacks some. The sample yields about 25,000 clones, around 95% seen once. The sequenced material came from CD4+CD127+ conventional T cells sorted from PBMCs. The receptors shown here come from a human donor in good health. The CDR3 runs from the conserved cysteine through the conserved F or W. The D gene is left open where the match is weak. For some rows the clone size is stated as once, few or many, or as a class when expanded; others skip it.

cdr3_nt cdr3_aa cdr3_length d_call clone_size j_call v_call
TGTGCCAGCAGCACGGAGGCTACGCAGTATTTT CASSTEATQYF 11 NA once TRBJ2-3 TRBV5-4
TGTGCCAGCAGCTGGACACAGGGGGAAAAACTGTTTTTT CASSWTQGEKLFF 13 TRBD1 NA TRBJ1-4 TRBV7-3
TGTGCCAGCAGTGAAGGGCTAGCTACGGAGACCCAGTACTTC CASSEGLATETQYF 14 NA once TRBJ2-5 TRBV2
TGTGCCAGCAGCCCTACAGGGCCTGGGGCCAACGTCCTGACTTTC CASSPTGPGANVLTF 15 NA NA TRBJ2-6 TRBV5-4
TGCGCCAGCAGCTTAGGGGGACAGGCTAATGAAAAACTGTTTTTT CASSLGGQANEKLFF 15 TRBD1 NA TRBJ1-4 TRBV5-1
TGTGCCAGCAGCCTCGACAGGGGGCAGGACTATGGCTACACCTTC CASSLDRGQDYGYTF 15 TRBD1 once TRBJ1-2 TRBV7-9
TGTGCCAGCAGTACCTCGACCACAGATACGCAGTATTTT CASSTSTTDTQYF 13 NA NA TRBJ2-3 TRBV27
TGTGCCATCAGTGGAGAAGTGCTTAACACCGGGGAGCTGTTTTTT CAISGEVLNTGELFF 15 NA NA TRBJ2-2 TRBV10-3
TGTGCCAGCTCAAGGGGGGTCTCAACGCTAAATGAGCAGTTCTTC CASSRGVSTLNEQFF 15 NA NA TRBJ2-1 TRBV2
TGTGCCAGCAGCCCCCCCCTGGGGGACCAAGGTCGGGCACCCCTCCACTTT CASSPPLGDQGRAPLHF 17 NA NA TRBJ1-6 TRBV7-9
TGTGCCAGCAGCCAAGACCTAAATGTGGGCTACCGGCGTACTGACGAGCAGTACTTC CASSQDLNVGYRRTDEQYF 19 NA NA TRBJ2-7 TRBV4-2
TGCGCCAGCAGTTTAGGGGCGACAGGGGGCAACGAGCAGTACTTC CASSLGATGGNEQYF 15 TRBD1 NA TRBJ2-7 TRBV5-1
TGCGCCAGCAGGGCAGAAGAGACCCAGTACTTC CASRAEETQYF 11 NA once TRBJ2-5 TRBV5-1
TGTGCCACATATCCTACTACGAGGACTGAAGCTTTCTTT CATYPTTRTEAFF 13 NA NA TRBJ1-1 TRBV28
TGTGCCAGCAGCAAGGAATATAATTCACCCCTCCACTTT CASSKEYNSPLHF 13 NA NA TRBJ1-6 TRBV6-1
TGTGCCACCAGCACTCCGAGGACAGGGGAAGAGACCCAGTACTTC CATSTPRTGEETQYF 15 TRBD1 once TRBJ2-5 TRBV15
TGTGCCAGCAGCGCCTCTAGCGTAGCTTTCTACAATGAGCAGTTCTTC CASSASSVAFYNEQFF 16 NA NA TRBJ2-1 TRBV21-1
TGTGCCAGCAGGGAAAGACTAGCGGGGGGATACGAGCAGTACTTC CASRERLAGGYEQYF 15 TRBD2 NA TRBJ2-7 TRBV6-6
TGTGCCACCAGCAGAGATTCCAGGGGTAATGAGCAGTTCTTC CATSRDSRGNEQFF 14 NA NA TRBJ2-1 TRBV15
TGTGCCAGCAGTGTGTCAGTTCAATCGGTCGAGCAGTACTTC CASSVSVQSVEQYF 14 NA NA TRBJ2-7 TRBV6-5
TGCGCCAGCAGTGAGGCGGCCCTCTACGAGCAGTACTTC CASSEAALYEQYF 13 NA NA TRBJ2-7 TRBV6-5
TGTGCCAGCAGCTTAGGAACAGGGGAAAAACTGTTTTTT CASSLGTGEKLFF 13 NA few TRBJ1-4 TRBV7-2
TGTGCCACAGGGGTAGAGGGGGCAGAGACCCAGTACTTC CATGVEGAETQYF 13 TRBD1 NA TRBJ2-5 TRBV10-3
TGCGCCAGCAGCTTGGTTGGGGACGAGCAGTACTTC CASSLVGDEQYF 12 NA NA TRBJ2-7 TRBV5-1
TGTGCCAGTAGTATCCTTCAGGGTAACGCTGAAGCTTTCTTT CASSILQGNAEAFF 14 NA NA TRBJ1-1 TRBV19
TGTGCCAGCACCCAGGGGCAGATGGGTGAGCAGTTCTTC CASTQGQMGEQFF 13 NA NA TRBJ2-1 TRBV2
TGTGCCAGCTCACCACCGGGACTCCGGTTCGAGCAGTACTTC CASSPPGLRFEQYF 14 NA NA TRBJ2-7 TRBV18
TGCGCCAGCAGCTCCCTAGCGGGAGTGGTTGATACGCAGTATTTT CASSSLAGVVDTQYF 15 TRBD2 NA TRBJ2-3 TRBV5-1
TGTGCCAGCAGCTCAGCGGGGGCAAAAGAGACCCAGTACTTC CASSSAGAKETQYF 14 TRBD2 NA TRBJ2-5 TRBV5-6
TGTGCCAGCAGCTTGGCCACTGGGGCTGGGGGGACAGATACGCAGTATTTT CASSLATGAGGTDTQYF 17 NA NA TRBJ2-3 TRBV7-9
TGTGCCAGCAGCCGCGGGACAGGGAACCCCTACGAGCAGTACTTC CASSRGTGNPYEQYF 15 TRBD1 NA TRBJ2-7 TRBV5-6
TGTGCCAGCAGCCCCCAACCCCGCCTCCCCGGGAACGAGCAGTACTTC CASSPQPRLPGNEQYF 16 NA NA TRBJ2-7 TRBV9
TGTGCCAGCTCCTGGGGGACATCCTACGAGCAGTACTTC CASSWGTSYEQYF 13 NA NA TRBJ2-7 TRBV18
TGTGCCAGCAGCTTACCAGGGGGAGATGAGCAGTTCTTC CASSLPGGDEQFF 13 TRBD1 NA TRBJ2-1 TRBV5-5
TGTGCCAGCAGCCCAAGGACAGGGAGCACTGAAGCTTTCTTT CASSPRTGSTEAFF 14 TRBD1 few TRBJ1-1 TRBV7-9
TGTGCCAGCACAACGGGGCGGGGACTAGCGGGAGTAGAGACCCAGTACTTC CASTTGRGLAGVETQYF 17 TRBD2 NA TRBJ2-5 TRBV7-9
TGTGCCAGCAGATTCGGCTACAGGGCCTCCTACGAGCAGTACTTC CASRFGYRASYEQYF 15 NA once TRBJ2-7 TRBV6-5
TGTGCCAGCAGCTTATTGGTTGCGGGTGGCGAGCAGTACTTC CASSLLVAGGEQYF 14 NA NA TRBJ2-7 TRBV7-3
TGTGCCACCAGCCCAGCGCGACTAGCGGCCTCACGTTATACGCAGTATTTT CATSPARLAASRYTQYF 17 TRBD2 NA TRBJ2-3 TRBV15
TGTGCCAGCAGCTTAGAACCGATAGGTACCTACGAGCAGTACTTC CASSLEPIGTYEQYF 15 NA NA TRBJ2-7 TRBV11-2
TGTGCCAGCAGCCAATTTTCGGGGGCTGGCAATGAGCAGTTCTTC CASSQFSGAGNEQFF 15 NA NA TRBJ2-1 TRBV16
TGTGCCAGCGGACCAGGGGGCGAAGGTGGAAACACTGAAGCTTTCTTT CASGPGGEGGNTEAFF 16 TRBD1 NA TRBJ1-1 TRBV5-4
TGTGCCAGCAGCCGGACAGTACCAACCCCTGAAGCTTTCTTT CASSRTVPTPEAFF 14 NA NA TRBJ1-1 TRBV11-2